The rows below give T cell receptor beta chains drawn from one sample of a study of cytomegalovirus exposure and HLA in healthy donors. Sequencing used immunoSEQ multiplex PCR; TCRdb keeps in-frame clones, though not all of them. In all, the sample yields 95,000 to 110,000 clones. Sequenced: PBMCs. The source of these receptors is a man aged 35-49 years in good health and CMV-seronegative. Each CDR3 is given with its conserved first and last residue. Each record gives: V gene, CDR3 length, D gene, J gene, CDR3 protein, CDR3 DNA. A D gene is named only where the DNA matches it firmly.

>TRBV5-1|12|NA|TRBJ2-7
CASRGGNYEQYF
TGCGCCAGCAGAGGGGGAAACTACGAGCAGTACTTC
>TRBV6-6|15|TRBD1|TRBJ2-5
CASSWGQGTRETQYF
TGTGCCAGCAGTTGGGGACAGGGTACCAGGGAGACCCAGTACTTC
>TRBV7-2|16|NA|TRBJ1-1
CASSLAFRLVNTEAFF
TGTGCCAGCAGCTTAGCGTTTCGGTTGGTGAACACTGAAGCTTTCTTT
>TRBV28|14|NA|TRBJ2-2
CASSKGANTGELFF
TGTGCCAGCAGTAAGGGGGCGAACACCGGGGAGCTGTTTTTT
>TRBV6-1|11|NA|TRBJ2-7
CASSLFYEQYF
TGTGCCAGCAGCTTATTCTACGAGCAGTACTTC
>TRBV5-1|14|TRBD1|TRBJ2-1
CASGTGTGGNEQFF
TGCGCCAGCGGAACCGGGACAGGGGGCAATGAGCAGTTCTTC
>TRBV4-1|17|NA|TRBJ2-2
CASRLGGRQGLTGELFF
TGCGCCAGCAGGTTGGGGGGGAGACAGGGGCTCACCGGGGAGCTGTTTTTT
>TRBV27|14|NA|TRBJ2-3
CASSFRGTPDTQYF
TGTGCCAGCAGTTTCCGGGGGACCCCAGATACGCAGTATTTT
>TRBV19|15|TRBD1|TRBJ1-5
CASREDRATNQPQHF
TGTGCCAGTAGGGAGGACAGGGCTACAAATCAGCCCCAGCATTTT
>TRBV6-6|15|NA|TRBJ2-3
CASSLGGHSTDTQYF
TGTGCCAGCAGTTTGGGGGGGCACAGCACAGATACGCAGTATTTT
>TRBV5-1|16|NA|TRBJ2-4
CASSLVSQGGKNIQYF
TGCGCCAGCAGCTTGGTGAGCCAGGGAGGCAAAAACATTCAGTACTTC
>TRBV11-2|13|NA|TRBJ2-7
CASRGGNSYEQYF
TGTGCCAGCAGAGGGGGTAACTCCTACGAGCAGTACTTC
>TRBV7-8|12|NA|TRBJ2-7
CASRDNSYEQYF
TGTGCCAGCCGGGACAACTCCTACGAGCAGTACTTC
>TRBV7-2|13|NA|TRBJ2-1
CASSLGAWDEQFF
TGTGCCAGCAGCTTGGGGGCGTGGGATGAGCAGTTCTTC
>TRBV5-1|14|TRBD1|TRBJ1-5
CASSSGQGGQPQHF
TGCGCCAGCAGCTCGGGACAGGGCGGTCAGCCCCAGCATTTT
>TRBV7-9|16|NA|TRBJ2-2
CASSFGLVGGTGELFF
TGTGCCAGCAGCTTCGGGCTTGTGGGGGGCACCGGGGAGCTGTTTTTT
>TRBV2|15|TRBD1|TRBJ2-3
CASRTGTGITDTQYF
TGTGCCAGCAGGACCGGGACAGGCATAACAGATACGCAGTATTTT
>TRBV6-6|13|NA|TRBJ1-5
CASRLQGGQPQHF
TGTGCCAGCAGACTACAGGGTGGCCAGCCCCAGCATTTT
>TRBV11-2|16|NA|TRBJ2-1
CASSSDPLPPYNEQFF
TGTGCCAGCAGCTCAGACCCCCTTCCCCCTTACAATGAGCAGTTCTTC
>TRBV7-2|11|NA|TRBJ2-3
CASSPQDTQYF
TGTGCCAGCAGCCCCCAGGATACGCAGTATTTT
>TRBV6-5|15|TRBD2|TRBJ2-3
CASTDSGTRKDTQYF
TGTGCCAGCACCGATTCCGGGACTAGGAAAGATACGCAGTATTTT
>TRBV2|13|TRBD1|TRBJ2-7
CASSARQGYEQYF
TGTGCCAGCAGTGCAAGACAGGGCTACGAGCAGTACTTC
>TRBV7-6|15|TRBD2|TRBJ2-3
CASSSSGRLKDTQYF
TGTGCCAGCAGCTCTAGCGGGAGGCTCAAAGATACGCAGTATTTT
>TRBV7-9|12|NA|TRBJ2-7
CASGGRAYEQYF
TGTGCCAGCGGGGGCAGAGCCTACGAGCAGTACTTC
>TRBV5-4|17|TRBD2|TRBJ2-3
CASSLAGGGLSADTQYF
TGTGCCAGCAGCTTGGCCGGCGGGGGGCTCAGTGCAGATACGCAGTATTTT
>TRBV7-2|16|TRBD2|TRBJ2-3
CASSAGLAGAADTQYF
TGTGCCAGCAGCGCAGGACTAGCGGGAGCCGCAGATACGCAGTATTTT